A selection of T cell receptor beta chains follows, all from one sample in a study of metastatic and nonmetastatic thyroid tumors. Via MiXCR, TCRdb re-called the PCR reads. The top ten clones hold about 3.2% of a sample with approximately 30,000 clones, 3.7% of them seen once. The sequencing sample was made of blood. The receptors stem from a male donor with papillary thyroid cancer or a benign thyroid nodule (not recorded which). Some clones in this sample may be carry-over from other donors' samples. Each CDR3 is given with its conserved first and last residue. The D gene is left open where the match is weak. Not all rows give a size; the values are once, few, many and, for expanded clones, a class.

CASSFLTGKDTDTQYF	TGCGCCAGCAGCTTTCTAACAGGGAAGGACACAGATACGCAGTATTTT	.	.	TRBJ2-3	TRBV5-1
CASSLRTRIGEQFF	TGTGCAAGCAGCTTACGGACTAGAATAGGTGAGCAGTTCTTC	.	TRBD2	TRBJ2-1	TRBV7-2
CASNIGYNYGYTF	TGTGCCAGCAACATAGGGTACAACTATGGCTACACCTTC	medium-sized	.	TRBJ1-2	TRBV6-1
CASSQSWTSASTDTQYF	TGTGCCAGCAGCCAATCCTGGACTAGTGCCAGCACAGATACGCAGTATTTT	many	TRBD2	TRBJ2-3	TRBV3-1
CASGLALSYEQYF	TGTGCCAGTGGACTAGCCCTCTCCTACGAGCAGTACTTC	medium-sized	TRBD2	TRBJ2-7	TRBV19
CASRPQRKMEPQHF	TGTGCCAGCAGGCCCCAGAGAAAAATGGAGCCCCAGCATTTT	medium-sized	.	TRBJ1-5	TRBV28
CASSLVSSGSEQETQYF	TGTGCCAGCAGCTTAGTATCTAGCGGGAGTGAACAAGAGACCCAGTACTTC	.	TRBD2	TRBJ2-5	TRBV7-9
CAIGESGVSGANVLTF	TGTGCCATCGGTGAGTCGGGGGTCTCTGGGGCCAACGTCCTGACTTTC	.	.	TRBJ2-6	TRBV10-3
CASSQGASTDTQYF	TGTGCCAGCAGCCAGGGGGCTAGCACAGATACGCAGTATTTT	few	TRBD1	TRBJ2-3	TRBV6-4
CASSYSRASAAYEQYF	TGTGCCAGCAGTTACTCGAGGGCTAGCGCGGCCTACGAGCAGTACTTC	.	.	TRBJ2-7	TRBV6-5
CASSELLSSYNEQFF	TGCGCCAGCAGTGAGCTCTTGAGCTCCTACAATGAGCAGTTCTTC	many	.	TRBJ2-1	TRBV10-1
CASSYSKEGSATNEKLFF	TGTGCCAGCAGTTACTCGAAGGAGGGCTCTGCAACTAATGAAAAACTGTTTTTT	many	.	TRBJ1-4	TRBV6-2/TRBV6-3
CAISDGDRAPQHF	TGTGCCATCTCGGACGGGGATCGTGCGCCCCAGCATTTT	.	.	TRBJ1-5	TRBV6-1
CASSSGGPYGYTF	TGTGCCAGCAGTTCAGGGGGCCCCTATGGCTACACCTTC	few	TRBD1	TRBJ1-2	TRBV6-2/TRBV6-3
CASRPGLAWNEQFF	TGTGCCAGTAGGCCGGGACTAGCATGGAATGAGCAGTTCTTC	.	TRBD2	TRBJ2-1	TRBV19
CASSEAGLAGETQYF	TGTGCCAGCAGTGAAGCGGGACTAGCGGGAGAGACCCAGTACTTC	.	TRBD2	TRBJ2-5	TRBV6-4
CSAKDSRGGGWGCTF	TGCAGTGCTAAGGACAGCAGAGGTGGGGGATGGGGCTGCACCTTC	many	.	TRBJ1-2	TRBV20-1
CSAKSQTGEGPRETQYF	TGCAGTGCTAAATCCCAGACGGGGGAGGGCCCTCGAGAGACCCAGTACTTC	many	TRBD2	TRBJ2-5	TRBV20-1
CASSLPLTEAFF	TGTGCCAGCAGTCTCCCCCTCACTGAAGCTTTCTTT	medium-sized	.	TRBJ1-1	TRBV28
CASSLDPPGQGANGIYEQYF	TGTGCCAGCAGCCTCGACCCCCCGGGACAGGGGGCCAATGGGATATACGAGCAGTACTTC	.	TRBD1	TRBJ2-7	TRBV7-2
CASGGGLDYGYTF	TGTGCCAGCGGGGGGGGTTTGGACTATGGCTACACCTTC	.	.	TRBJ1-2	TRBV2
CASRIQGDTEAFF	TGTGCCAGCAGGATACAGGGGGACACTGAAGCTTTCTTT	medium-sized	TRBD1	TRBJ1-1	TRBV2
CASLGGTKAFF	TGTGCCAGCTTAGGGGGGACTAAAGCTTTCTTT	.	.	TRBJ1-1	TRBV6-1
CASAGRGDVETQYF	TGTGCTAGTGCCGGACGGGGCGATGTAGAGACCCAGTACTTC	many	.	TRBJ2-5	TRBV12-5
CASSLTGTGNEQFF	TGCGCCAGCAGCCTCACCGGGACAGGCAATGAGCAGTTCTTC	many	TRBD1	TRBJ2-1	TRBV5-1
CASSRIERKTGELFF	TGTGCCAGCAGCCGAATCGAAAGGAAAACCGGGGAGCTGTTTTTT	.	.	TRBJ2-2	TRBV13
CSARVGGRMETQYF	TGCAGTGCTAGAGTAGGGGGTCGGATGGAGACCCAGTACTTC	few	.	TRBJ2-5	TRBV20-1
CASSAGALEHYF	TGTGCCAGCAGTGCGGGGGCGCTTGAGCATTACTTC	few	.	TRBJ2-7	TRBV6-1
CSASYRGLGYNEQFF	TGCAGTGCTAGTTATCGGGGGTTGGGGTACAATGAGCAGTTCTTC	few	.	TRBJ2-1	TRBV20-1
CACSYELAGYNEQFF	TGTGCCTGCAGTTACGAGCTAGCGGGTTACAATGAGCAGTTCTTC	few	TRBD2	TRBJ2-1	TRBV6-9
CASSETGTSGTDTQYF	TGTGCCAGCAGTGAAACCGGGACTAGCGGGACAGATACGCAGTATTTT	.	TRBD2	TRBJ2-3	TRBV6-4
CASSLGGYQPQHF	TGTGCCAGCAGCTTGGGCGGATATCAGCCCCAGCATTTT	many	.	TRBJ1-5	TRBV5-6
CATTSGNTGELFF	TGTGCCACGACTAGCGGAAACACCGGGGAGCTGTTTTTT	many	TRBD2	TRBJ2-2	TRBV6-2/TRBV6-3
CASSELTGGQETQYF	TGTGCCAGCAGTGAATTAACGGGAGGGCAAGAGACCCAGTACTTC	.	TRBD2	TRBJ2-5	TRBV6-1
CASSMTYNEQFF	TGTGCCAGTAGCATGACCTACAATGAGCAGTTCTTC	many	.	TRBJ2-1	TRBV19
CASSLAAFSGNTIYF	TGTGCCAGCAGCTTAGCCGCATTTTCTGGAAACACCATATATTTT	many	.	TRBJ1-3	TRBV7-2
CSAGEADSSYEQYF	TGCAGTGCTGGCGAGGCGGATAGCTCCTACGAGCAGTACTTC	few	.	TRBJ2-7	TRBV20-1
CASSTGQNTDTQYF	TGTGCCAGCAGCACTGGACAGAACACAGATACGCAGTATTTT	many	.	TRBJ2-3	TRBV3-1
CAWSHRDTIYF	TGTGCCTGGAGCCACAGGGACACCATATATTTT	many	.	TRBJ1-3	TRBV30
CATLRASTEAFF	TGTGCCACCTTAAGGGCATCCACTGAAGCTTTCTTT	few	.	TRBJ1-1	TRBV2
CASSDQPGQGAYEQYF	TGTGCCAGCAGCGACCAACCGGGACAGGGGGCCTACGAGCAGTACTTC	few	TRBD1	TRBJ2-7	TRBV6-1
CARSDSGQGLETQYF	TGTGCCAGAAGTGACTCCGGACAGGGACTAGAGACCCAGTACTTC	few	TRBD1	TRBJ2-5	TRBV2
CSFPQGARNQPQHF	TGCAGCTTCCCACAGGGGGCAAGGAATCAGCCCCAGCATTTT	.	TRBD1	TRBJ1-5	TRBV20-1
CASSQVDSVIGANVLTF	TGTGCCAGCAGCCAAGTGGACAGTGTCATAGGGGCCAACGTCCTGACTTTC	many	.	TRBJ2-6	TRBV4-2
CASSLSGTGDYEQYF	TGTGCCAGCAGTTTATCCGGGACAGGGGACTACGAGCAGTACTTC	few	TRBD1	TRBJ2-7	TRBV28